This passage covers 25 T cell receptor beta chains from one sample sequenced in a study of blood T cell repertoires in COVID-19. The method was immunoSEQ multiplex PCR; TCRdb's version includes in-frame clones alone and lacks a portion of them. This table has approximately 150,000 clones, roughly four fifths appearing once. The sample taken for sequencing was PBMCs or T cells enriched from blood (not recorded which). These receptors originate from a woman in her fifties or sixties with acute COVID-19.

The gene calls are TRBV12-3 or TRBV12-4 and TRBJ1-2, with D perhaps matching TRBD1 (5 bases). CDR3 length: 12 residues. Between the trimmed V and J ends, which lost 3 bases and 6 bases, there was a span of 8 bases. Here the CDR3 reads CASSFAGNGYTF. The CDR3 coding sequence is TGTGCCAGCAGTTTTGCAGGGAATGGCTACACCTTC.

The rearrangement joins TRBV4-3 to TRBJ1-2; D not certain. V was shortened by 1 base and J by 6 bases, with 15 bases between the two germline ends. This CDR3 comprises 15 residues. In germline, CDR1 is LGHNA, CDR2 YSLEER. CDR3 nucleotides: TGCGCCAGCAGCCAAGGCCCGACCAGGAAGGATGGCTACACCTTC. Its translation: CASSQGPTRKDGYTF.

The chain uses TRBV5-4 and TRBJ2-3; D is uncertain. The CDR3 has 13 residues. Trimming left V 0 bases short and J 4 bases short, with 6 bases between. From germline, CDR1 is SGHNT and CDR2 YYREEE (reference sequence). CDR3 sequence: CASSLEGADTQYF. CDR3 nucleotides: TGTGCCAGCAGCTTGGAAGGAGCAGATACGCAGTATTTT.

The chain carries TRBV6-2 or TRBV6-3 and TRBJ2-1, with 9 bases matching TRBD2. The V gene's germline CDR1 is MNHEY and CDR2 SVGEGT. V shed 6 bases and J 9 bases; nucleotides not matched to a gene: 12. CDR3 size: 15 residues. CDR3 DNA sequence: TGTGCCAGCAGCTCGGGGCGGGAGGGCCCCGGTGAGCAGTTCTTC. It translates to CASSSGREGPGEQFF.

This clone was seen only a few times. The rearrangement uses TRBV18 and TRBJ2-1, with D tentatively TRBD1 (5 bases). The CDR3 consists of 14 residues. Looked up from germline, CDR1 is KGHSH and CDR2 is LQKENI. Trimming stripped 6 bases from V and 0 bases from J, with 9 bases between. CDR3 DNA sequence: TGTGCCAGCTCGATAGACAGCTCCTACAATGAGCAGTTCTTC. Protein sequence: CASSIDSSYNEQFF.

The sample holds one count of this clone. This chain joins TRBV6-1 and TRBJ2-1, with D perhaps matching TRBD2 (5 bases). This CDR3 has 16 residues. Germline CDR1 and CDR2: MNHNS and SASEGT. Trimming took 2 bases from V and 2 from J, leaving 13 bases between them. The chain's CDR3 is CASSEITSITYNEQFF. The CDR3 DNA reads TGTGCCAGCAGTGAAATAACTAGTATCACCTACAATGAGCAGTTCTTC.

This rearrangement joins TRBV7-9 to TRBJ2-1; the D gene is possibly TRBD2 (5 bases). The germline V and J ends were trimmed by 1 base and 0 bases, with 10 bases remaining between them. CDR1 is SEHNR, CDR2 FQNEAQ, per germline (reference sequence). The CDR3 contains 16 residues. The CDR3, as DNA: TGTGCCAGCAGCTTAGTCCCTAGCCTCTCCTACAATGAGCAGTTCTTC. Translation: CASSLVPSLSYNEQFF.

This rearrangement joins TRBV6-5 to TRBJ2-5; D is perhaps TRBD2 (7 bases). From germline, CDR1 is MNHEY and CDR2 SVGAGI. Trimming left V 2 bases short and J 3 bases short, with 10 bases between. This CDR3 contains 14 residues. CDR3 loop: CASSYEGGEETQYF. The CDR3 DNA follows: TGTGCCAGCAGTTACGAAGGGGGGGAAGAGACCCAGTACTTC.

This rearrangement joins TRBV3-1 (or the pseudogene TRBV3-2) to TRBJ2-7; no clear D. The CDR3 is 14 residues long. CDR1 and CDR2 from the germline V gene are LGHDT and YNNKEL (reference sequence). The germline V and J ends were trimmed by 5 bases and 4 bases, with 15 bases remaining between them. CDR3 residues: CASSSGTSRYEQYF. In nucleotides, the CDR3 is TGTGCCAGCAGCTCCGGCACATCGAGGTACGAGCAGTACTTC.

V is TRBV4-1 and J is TRBJ2-7, with TRBD1 identical over 11 bases. Germline trimming cut 3 bases from V and 5 bases from J; bases unmatched to any gene: 0. The germline CDR1 and CDR2 sequences are MGHRA and YSYEKL. This CDR3 has 13 amino acids. The CDR3 DNA is TGCGCCAGCAGCCAGGACAGGGGGCACGAGCAGTACTTC. Its protein is CASSQDRGHEQYF.

The chain combines TRBV4-3 with TRBJ2-7; 9 nucleotides agree with TRBD1. The CDR3 sequence is 15 residues long. Germline values: CDR1 LGHNA, CDR2 YSLEER. V lost 3 bases, J lost 2 bases, and 5 bases stayed unmatched. The CDR3: CASSQEQGAPYEQYF. The CDR3 DNA sequence: TGCGCCAGCAGCCAGGAACAGGGGGCCCCCTACGAGCAGTACTTC.

There are a few counts of this clone. This chain joins TRBV27 and TRBJ2-7; TRBD1 agrees at 8 bases. The V and J ends lost 7 bases and 9 bases, in that order; junction bases with no gene match: 14. Germline CDR1 is MNHEY and CDR2 is SMNVEV (reference sequence). The CDR3 has 14 residues. The CDR3 spells CASKGTGGYGGQYF. As DNA, the CDR3 is TGTGCCAGCAAAGGAACAGGGGGTTATGGGGGGCAGTACTTC.

The table lists this clone with a count of one. The J gene is TRBJ2-5, the V gene TRBV7-9; maybe TRBD2 (6 bases). Trimming took off 4 bases at V and 5 bases at J, with 17 bases between the two ends. The germline CDR1 and CDR2 sequences are SEHNR and FQNEAQ (reference sequence). The CDR3 extends over 15 amino acids. CDR3 in amino acids: CASSSGNAGRETQYF. DNA of the CDR3: TGTGCCAGCAGCTCAGGCAATGCGGGACGGGAGACCCAGTACTTC. Full variable domain (missing parts from reference TRBV7-9 and TRBJ2-5): DTGVSQNPRHKITKRGQNVTFRCDPISEHNRLYWYRQTLGQGPEFLTYFQNEAQLEKSRLLSDRFSAERPKGSFSTLEIQRTEQGDSAMYLCASSSGNAGRETQYFGPGTRLLVL.

V gene TRBV4-1 combines with J gene TRBJ2-3; D may be TRBD2 (6 bases). The V gene lost 1 base and the J gene lost 9 bases, with 8 bases spanning the gap. This CDR3 contains 12 residues. Germline CDR1 is MGHRA and CDR2 is YSYEKL. In DNA form, the CDR3 reads TGCGCCAGCAGCCAAGTCCGGGGGACGCAGTATTTT. This codes for CASSQVRGTQYF.

The chain carries TRBV5-6 and TRBJ2-7, with 13 bases fitting TRBD2. The ends lost 0 bases at V and 5 bases at J; junction bases unmatched: 8. The germline V gene has CDR1 SGHDT and CDR2 YYEEEE. CDR3 length equals 17 residues. The CDR3 loop is CASSLELAGGHQDEQYF. The CDR3 bases are TGTGCCAGCAGCTTGGAACTAGCGGGAGGGCACCAGGACGAGCAGTACTTC.

CDR3 sequence (DNA): TGTGCCAGCAGCGTAGCCGGGACAGGGGGCGATGAAAAACTGTTTTTT. Amino acid sequence: CASSVAGTGGDEKLFF. The chain carries TRBV9 and TRBJ1-4; 12 bases match TRBD1. Looked up from germline, CDR1 is SGDLS and CDR2 is YYNGEE. The ends lost 0 bases at V and 6 bases at J; junction bases unmatched: 3. The CDR3 extends over 16 amino acids.

V and J are TRBV24-1 and TRBJ2-1; perhaps TRBD2 as D (5 bases). The CDR3 runs to 11 residues. The V gene's germline CDR1 is KGHDR and CDR2 SFDVKD. V shed 7 bases and J shed 9 bases, with 9 bases lying between them. The CDR3 sequence: CATRWEPEQFF. CDR3 nucleotides: TGTGCCACCAGATGGGAGCCTGAGCAGTTCTTC.

This clone was counted once. The chain carries TRBV7-9 and TRBJ1-1; no clear D gene. Germline CDR1 reads SEHNR; CDR2 reads FQNEAQ (reference sequence). V lost 3 bases, J lost 6 bases, and 11 bases lay in between. The CDR3 covers 13 residues. The CDR3 region has the DNA TGTGCCAGCAGCTTGGTCCCGAGGGCTGAAGCTTTCTTT. This codes for CASSLVPRAEAFF.

The chain carries TRBV2 and TRBJ1-1, with D unclear. The germline gives CDR1 SNHLY, CDR2 FYNNEI. CDR3 length: 15 residues. The V end lost 10 bases, the J end lost 0 bases, and 18 bases lay between the germline ends. CDR3 sequence reads: CATREAGRMNTEAFF. The CDR3 nucleotides are TGTGCCACCCGTGAGGCGGGCCGCATGAACACTGAAGCTTTCTTT.

This chain connects TRBV7-6 to TRBJ2-5; D uncertain. Trimming took 2 bases from V and 2 from J, leaving 9 bases between them. This CDR3 spans 14 amino acids. Germline assignment: CDR1 SGHVS and CDR2 FNYEAQ. The CDR3 DNA reads TGTGCCAGCAGCTTAACTATGGCGCAAGAGACCCAGTACTTC. Translated, it gives CASSLTMAQETQYF. The variable domain in full, with the rest retrieved from reference TRBV7-6 and TRBJ2-5, is GAGVSQSPRYKVTKRGQDVALRCDPISGHVSLYWYRQALGQGPEFLTYFNYEAQQDKSGLPNDRFSAERPEGSISTLTIQRTEQRDSAMYRCASSLTMAQETQYFGPGTRLLVL.

The gene calls are TRBV18 and TRBJ2-1; 13 nucleotides match TRBD2. This CDR3 is built from 17 residues. In germline, CDR1 is KGHSH, CDR2 LQKENI. V dropped 4 bases and J dropped 7; count of bases not matched to a gene: 10. The CDR3 region is CASSRQAGTSGVNEQFF. The CDR3 coding sequence is TGTGCCAGCTCACGGCAGGCCGGGACTAGCGGGGTGAATGAGCAGTTCTTC. The complete variable domain, with remaining parts taken from reference TRBV18 and TRBJ2-1, reads NAGVMQNPRHLVRRRGQEARLRCSPMKGHSHVYWYRQLPEEGLKFMVYLQKENIIDESGMPKERFSAEFPKEGPSILRIQQVVRGDSAAYFCASSRQAGTSGVNEQFFGPGTRLTVL.

This clone was seen many times. The V gene is TRBV14, the J gene TRBJ2-3; D is ambiguous. V was clipped by 0 bases and J by 5 bases, with 15 bases between them. The CDR3 runs 16 residues. In germline, CDR1 is SGHDN, CDR2 FVKESK. The CDR3 loop is CASSQDSVVTLDTQYF. As DNA, the CDR3 is TGTGCCAGCAGCCAAGATTCGGTGGTTACCTTAGATACGCAGTATTTT.

This chain connects TRBV19 to TRBJ1-1; D unresolved. Trimming stripped 7 bases from V and 0 bases from J, with 9 bases between. The CDR3 is 13 residues long. Germline V gives CDR1 LNHDA, CDR2 SQIVND (reference sequence). For the CDR3, the DNA is TGTGCCAGTAATACGGGGATGAACACTGAAGCTTTCTTT. Protein product: CASNTGMNTEAFF.

The chain couples TRBV2 to TRBJ1-5, with TRBD1 identical over 10 bases. The CDR3 spans 16 residues. Germline V gives CDR1 SNHLY, CDR2 FYNNEI. J lost 0 bases, V lost 5 bases, and 4 bases had no gene match. The CDR3 reads CASSLGQGYSNQPQHF. In nucleotides, the CDR3 is TGTGCCAGCAGTTTGGGACAGGGGTATAGCAATCAGCCCCAGCATTTT.

CDR3 residues: CASIGEPRNGYTF. The CDR3 DNA reads as TGTGCCAGTATAGGGGAACCCAGGAACGGCTACACCTTC. The genes are TRBV19 and TRBJ1-2, with D possibly being TRBD1 (5 bases). Germline values: CDR1 LNHDA, CDR2 SQIVND (reference sequence). V was shortened by 7 bases and J by 8 bases, with 17 bases between the two germline ends. This CDR3 is built from 13 residues.